This note documents a single T cell receptor beta chain sequence. The antigen remains undetermined. The sample comes from a study of T cell repertoires in cytomegalovirus infection. Whole-study context: Carrying CMV and the relevant HLA type showed in public TCR beta signatures. General study findings and limits: The response measured ex vivo was dominated by TCR beta clonotypes (HLA-C-restricted and CMV-specific).

TCRdb analysed the reads with MiXCR anew, one entry per CDR3 protein. This sample has about 740,000 distinct CDR3 sequences; around 32% occur once, and the top ten carry 15% to 20%. The CDR3 runs to 14 residues. Trimming at V came to 4 bases and at J to 5 bases, leaving 7 bases not matched to a gene. Germline-derived CDR1 and CDR2 are SGHVS and FQNEAQ. The rearrangement joins TRBV7-8 to TRBJ2-5, with TRBD1 identical over 7 bases. The sample in question was cultured PBMCs, obtained from culture after CMV antigen stimulation. This receptor was obtained from a human donor in good health (CMV status not recorded). Some clones in this sample may be carry-over from other donors' samples. This CDR3 is CASSYRQGRETQYF. The CDR3 DNA reads TGTGCCAGCAGCTACCGACAGGGCCGGGAGACCCAGTACTTC.